The sequence of this T cell receptor beta chain was determined in a study of blood T cells in healthy people across ages. This clonotype has only a few counts. The germline gene is not matched at one end of the junction; a read error may be the cause. Primed by a sample-barcoded 5' primer and a J-beta primer mix, a second PCR proceeded for roughly 7 to 12 cycles. TCRdb reprocessed the 5' RACE reads via MiXCR and lists one record per CDR3 protein. Of more than 650,000 distinct CDR3 sequences listed, 22% are singletons. The CDR3 totals 15 residues. Germline V gene data show CDR1 as MNHNY and CDR2 as SVGAGI (reference sequence).

Sequencing was performed on blood. The V gene is TRBV6-6, the J gene TRBJ1-5; perhaps TRBD1 as D (5 bases). The receptor was derived from a man aged 65 to 85 in good health. The CDR3 protein is CASSPSPGRNQPQHF. CDR3 nucleotides: TGTGCCAGCAGCCCTAGTCCAGGGCGTAATCAGCCTCAGCATTTT.